This passage covers 9 T cell receptor beta chains from one sample sequenced in a study of prognosis after radiotherapy for stage I lung cancer. CDR3 of TCR beta was amplified from genomic DNA via a two-round multiplex PCR. First-round PCR, the initial amplification, used primers specific to each TRBV and TRBJ gene. TCRdb analysed the multiplex PCR reads with MiXCR anew, one entry per CDR3 protein. This table has around 27,000 distinct CDR3 sequences, roughly 30% appearing once. The sample consisted of PBMCs, taken before or after stereotactic body radiation therapy (not recorded which). The receptor source for this set is a donor over 45 with non-small cell lung cancer.

This clonotype was found many times. The rearrangement joins TRBV6-1 to TRBJ1-5, with no clear D. In germline, CDR1 is MNHNS, CDR2 SASEGT. Trimming shortened V by 2 bases and J by 10 bases, and 9 bases separated the two germline ends. The CDR3 contains 12 residues. CDR3 region: CASSESRGPQHF. The CDR3 DNA reads TGTGCCAGCAGTGAAAGTCGGGGACCCCAGCATTTT.

The table lists this clonotype with many counts. This chain links TRBV20-1 with TRBJ2-1, with 9 nucleotides matching TRBD2. Germline CDR1 and CDR2: DFQATT and SNEGSKA (reference sequence). The CDR3 consists of 14 residues. The V gene end was trimmed by 6 bases and the J gene end by 7 bases; junction bases not matched to a gene: 10. This CDR3 reads CSAPPGLAFNEQFF. The CDR3, as DNA: TGCAGTGCCCCACCGGGACTAGCTTTTAATGAGCAGTTCTTC.

Note on this clonotype: A junction boundary mismatches the germline segment, possibly from a read error. V and J are TRBV11-2 and TRBJ2-1; D remains unclear. The CDR3 extends over 13 amino acids. Germline-derived CDR1 and CDR2 are SGHAT and FQNNGV. For the CDR3, the DNA is TGTGCCAGCATCTTAGCCTGTAACAATGAGCAGTTCTTC. It codes for CASILACNNEQFF. The full variable domain, completed using reference TRBV11-2 and TRBJ2-1, is EAGVAQSPRYKIIEKRQSVAFWCNPISGHATLYWYQQILGQGPKLLIQFQNNGVVDDSQLPKDRFSAERLKGVDSTLKIQPAKLEDSAVYLCASILACNNEQFFGPGTRLTVL.

This clonotype was seen at least ten times. DNA of the CDR3: TGTGCCAGCAGCGCTTACAGGGGGCAGGACGAGCAGTACTTC. Encoded protein: CASSAYRGQDEQYF. The chain links TRBV7-8 to TRBJ2-7; 9 nucleotides line up with TRBD1. The trim removed 5 bases at V and 5 bases at J, leaving 7 bases unmatched. This CDR3 contains 14 residues. Germline-derived CDR1 and CDR2 are SGHVS and FQNEAQ. The variable domain in full, completed from reference TRBV7-8 and TRBJ2-7, reads GAGVSQSPRYKVAKRGQDVALRCDPISGHVSLFWYQQALGQGPEFLTYFQNEAQLDKSGLPSDRFFAERPEGSVSTLKIQRTQQEDSAVYLCASSAYRGQDEQYFGPGTRLTVT.

As to this clonotype: With a far larger clone one base away, a read error is the likely cause. The chain employs TRBV19 and TRBJ2-5, with D unresolved. Gene TRBJ2-1 matches the end of the DNA better, so the J call may be wrong. The length of the CDR3 is 14 residues. Germline CDR1 LNHDA, CDR2 SQIVND (reference sequence). CDR3 nucleotide sequence: TGTGCCAGTAGTATAGATCCTGTCCTCAATGGGCAGTTCTTC. The encoded protein is CASSIDPVLNGQFF.

This clonotype appeared a single time. V is TRBV20-1 and J is TRBJ2-1, with TRBD2 identical over 16 bases. The CDR3 extends over 18 amino acids. Per germline, CDR1 DFQATT and CDR2 SNEGSKA (reference sequence). J gave up 7 bases and V 4 bases, and 13 bases lay outside the gene matches. The CDR3 loop reads CSAIKLGLAGGPGNEQFF. DNA of the CDR3: TGCAGTGCTATCAAACTGGGACTAGCGGGAGGGCCAGGAAATGAGCAGTTCTTC.

This clonotype was seen only a few times. A read error likely explains this, since a far larger clone differs by one base. The rearrangement links TRBV6-2 or TRBV6-3 to TRBJ1-2; D is undetermined. The V end was cut by 2 bases, the J end by 4 bases, with 5 bases between. The CDR3 has 12 residues. From germline, CDR1 is MNHEY and CDR2 SVGEGT. As DNA, the CDR3 is TGTGCCAGCAGTTACAGGTCCTATGGCTACACCTTC. Encoded protein: CASSYRSYGYTF.

In nucleotides, the CDR3 is TGTGCCAGCAACCCTCAGGGGGATGCCAAAAACATTCAGTACTTC. Residues: CASNPQGDAKNIQYF. V is TRBV7-9 and J is TRBJ2-4, with 7 bases aligning to TRBD1. V shed 7 bases and J 1 base; nucleotides not matched to a gene: 7. The CDR3 extends over 15 amino acids. The germline CDR1 and CDR2 sequences are SEHNR and FQNEAQ (reference sequence).

This clonotype has at least ten counts. The chain recombines TRBV11-1 with TRBJ2-1, with D possibly being TRBD2 (6 bases). V lost 5 bases and J lost 5, with 19 bases in between. CDR1 is SGHAT and CDR2 is FQDESV in the germline V gene (reference sequence). CDR3 size: 16 residues. This CDR3 is CASSPLRDFTDNEQFF. In DNA form, the CDR3 reads TGTGCCAGCAGCCCCCTCCGGGACTTTACAGACAATGAGCAGTTCTTC.